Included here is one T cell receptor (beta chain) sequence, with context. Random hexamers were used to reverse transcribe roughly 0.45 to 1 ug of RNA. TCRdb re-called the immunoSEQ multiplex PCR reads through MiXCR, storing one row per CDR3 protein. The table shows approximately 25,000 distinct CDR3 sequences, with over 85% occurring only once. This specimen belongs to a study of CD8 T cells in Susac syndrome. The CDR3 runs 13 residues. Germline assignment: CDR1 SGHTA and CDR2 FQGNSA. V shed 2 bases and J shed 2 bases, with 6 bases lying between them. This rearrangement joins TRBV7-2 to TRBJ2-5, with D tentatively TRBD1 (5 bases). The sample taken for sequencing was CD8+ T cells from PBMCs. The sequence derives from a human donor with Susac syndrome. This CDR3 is CASSLSGQETQYF. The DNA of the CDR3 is TGTGCCAGCAGCTTATCAGGGCAAGAGACCCAGTACTTC.